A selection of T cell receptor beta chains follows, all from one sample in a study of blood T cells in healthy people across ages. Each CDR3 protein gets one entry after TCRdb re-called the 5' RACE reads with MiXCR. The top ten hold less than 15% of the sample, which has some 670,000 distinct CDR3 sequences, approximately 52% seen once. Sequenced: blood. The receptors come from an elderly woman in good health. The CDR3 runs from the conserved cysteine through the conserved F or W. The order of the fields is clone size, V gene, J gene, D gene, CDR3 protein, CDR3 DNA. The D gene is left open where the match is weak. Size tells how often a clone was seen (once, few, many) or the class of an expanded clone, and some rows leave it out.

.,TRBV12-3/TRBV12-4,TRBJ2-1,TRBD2,CASSRGLGVGTSHNEQFF,TGTGCCAGCAGCCGCGGACTAGGGGTGGGTACATCGCACAATGAGCAGTTCTTC
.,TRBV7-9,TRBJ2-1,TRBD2,CASSWTSGGLNEQFF,TGTGCCAGCAGCTGGACTAGCGGGGGTCTTAATGAGCAGTTCTTC
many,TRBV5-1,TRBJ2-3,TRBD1,CASSLGTAPSTDTQYF,TGCGCCAGCAGCTTAGGGACAGCCCCAAGCACAGATACGCAGTATTTT
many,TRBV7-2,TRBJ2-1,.,CASSFREEGEQFF,TGTGCCAGCAGCTTCCGTGAAGAGGGTGAGCAGTTCTTC
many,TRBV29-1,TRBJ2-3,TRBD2,CSGAGGRLSTDTQYF,TGCAGCGGTGCGGGAGGACGACTCAGCACAGATACGCAGTATTTT
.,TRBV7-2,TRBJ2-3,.,CASSLTPTGRGTDTQYF,TGTGCCAGCAGCCTAACCCCGACCGGGCGAGGCACAGATACGCAGTATTTT
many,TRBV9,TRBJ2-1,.,CASSVGGDEQFF,TGTGCCAGCAGCGTAGGAGGGGATGAGCAGTTCTTC
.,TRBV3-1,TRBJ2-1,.,CASSQAGSGGNEQFF,TGTGCCAGCAGCCAGGCTGGCTCTGGGGGAAATGAGCAGTTCTTC
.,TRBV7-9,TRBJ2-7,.,CASSLRSEADEQYF,TGTGCCAGCAGCTTACGCTCAGAAGCCGACGAGCAGTACTTC
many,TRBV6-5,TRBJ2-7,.,CASSYSSGQWYEQYF,TGTGCCAGCAGTTACTCCAGCGGACAGTGGTACGAGCAGTACTTC
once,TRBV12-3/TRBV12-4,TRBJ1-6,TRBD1,CASSEQGVEKSPLHF,TGTGCCAGCAGTGAACAGGGGGTGGAAAAGTCACCCCTCCACTTT
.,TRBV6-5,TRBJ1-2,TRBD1,CASSYNKDRGPGYTF,TGTGCCAGCAGTTACAATAAGGACAGGGGGCCTGGCTACACCTTC
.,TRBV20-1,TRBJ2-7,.,CSARGLMGESSYEQYF,TGCAGTGCTAGGGGCCTGATGGGTGAAAGCTCCTACGAGCAGTACTTC
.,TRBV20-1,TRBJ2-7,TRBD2,CSARVSGGIYEQYF,TGCAGTGCTAGAGTCAGCGGGGGGATCTACGAGCAGTACTTC
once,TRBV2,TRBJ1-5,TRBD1,CASSGQVLSNQPQHF,TGTGCCAGCAGCGGACAGGTGCTTAGCAATCAGCCCCAGCATTTT
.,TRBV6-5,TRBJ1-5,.,CASSYHHRASGEGYNNQPQHF,TGTGCCAGCAGTTATCACCACCGGGCCTCAGGCGAGGGATATAACAATCAGCCCCAGCATTTT
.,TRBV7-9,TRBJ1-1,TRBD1,CASITSTGAEAFF,TGTGCCAGCATCACCTCCACAGGGGCTGAAGCTTTCTTT
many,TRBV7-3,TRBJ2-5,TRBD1,CASSRTGTEETQYF,TGTGCCAGCAGCCGGACAGGGACGGAAGAGACCCAGTACTTC
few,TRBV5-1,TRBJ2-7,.,CASSLAATATYEQYF,TGCGCCAGCAGCTTGGCCGCGACGGCGACCTACGAGCAGTACTTC
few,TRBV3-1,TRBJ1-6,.,CASSPSGLPPLHF,TGTGCCAGCAGCCCAAGTGGACTGCCACCCCTCCACTTT
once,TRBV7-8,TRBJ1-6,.,CASSLAPVSSYNSPLHF,TGTGCCAGCAGCTTAGCGCCAGTGAGCTCCTATAATTCACCCCTCCACTTT
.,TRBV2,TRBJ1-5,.,CASSGRASNHPQHF,TGTGCCAGCAGTGGCAGGGCTAGCAATCATCCCCAGCATTTT
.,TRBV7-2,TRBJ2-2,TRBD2,CASSLTQPWTSGVTGELFF,TGTGCCAGCAGTCTTACGCAGCCCTGGACTAGCGGGGTAACCGGGGAGCTGTTTTTT
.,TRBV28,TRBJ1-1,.,CASVRVRGASTEAFF,TGTGCCAGCGTAAGGGTCCGGGGGGCGAGTACTGAAGCTTTCTTT
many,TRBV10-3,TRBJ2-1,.,CAIRHGDVYNEQFF,TGTGCCATCAGACATGGGGACGTCTACAATGAGCAGTTCTTC
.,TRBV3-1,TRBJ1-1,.,CASSQQSISEAFF,TGTGCCAGCAGCCAACAGTCGATCTCTGAAGCTTTCTTT
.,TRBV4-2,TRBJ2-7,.,CASSQFIRDEQYF,TGTGCCAGCAGCCAATTCATTCGGGACGAGCAGTACTTC
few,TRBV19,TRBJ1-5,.,CASSMAGGLNQPQHF,TGTGCCAGTAGTATGGCGGGGGGACTAAATCAGCCCCAGCATTTT
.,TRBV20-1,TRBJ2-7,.,CSAGQLPQATTSEQYF,TGCAGTGCCGGGCAGCTCCCACAGGCGACGACCTCCGAGCAGTACTTC
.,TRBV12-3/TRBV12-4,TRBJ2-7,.,CASSFAGRAREQYF,TGTGCCAGCAGTTTTGCAGGTCGAGCCCGCGAGCAGTACTTC
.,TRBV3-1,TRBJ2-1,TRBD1,CASSPPGQGRYSSYEQFF,TGTGCCAGCAGCCCCCCGGGACAGGGGCGTTACAGCTCCTACGAGCAGTTCTTC
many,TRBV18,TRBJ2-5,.,CASSPRETPETQYF,TGTGCCAGCTCACCTAGGGAAACCCCAGAGACCCAGTACTTC
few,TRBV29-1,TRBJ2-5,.,CSGQGKETQYF,TGCAGCGGCCAGGGGAAAGAGACCCAGTACTTC
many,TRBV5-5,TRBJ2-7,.,CASSSLNRPTTLPYEQYF,TGTGCCAGCAGCTCATTAAACCGACCGACTACCCTTCCATACGAGCAGTACTTC
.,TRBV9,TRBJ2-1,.,CASSTRTEQFF,TGTGCCAGCAGCACCAGGACAGAGCAGTTCTTC
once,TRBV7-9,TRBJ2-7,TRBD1,CASSTTGTGSYEQYF,TGTGCCAGCAGCACAACCGGGACAGGCAGCTACGAGCAGTACTTC
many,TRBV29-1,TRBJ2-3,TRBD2,CSVRTSGDHTQYF,TGCAGCGTGCGGACTAGCGGGGATCATACGCAGTATTTT
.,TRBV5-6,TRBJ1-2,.,CASSEDRTSYGYTF,TGTGCCAGCAGCGAAGACAGGACAAGCTATGGCTACACCTTC
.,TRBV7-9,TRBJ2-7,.,CASSLAGLKEGSYEQYF,TGTGCCAGCAGCTTAGCGGGACTTAAGGAGGGCTCCTACGAGCAGTACTTC
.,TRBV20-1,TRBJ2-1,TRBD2,CSASSVAGYNEQFF,TGCAGTGCTAGCTCCGTAGCGGGATACAATGAGCAGTTCTTC